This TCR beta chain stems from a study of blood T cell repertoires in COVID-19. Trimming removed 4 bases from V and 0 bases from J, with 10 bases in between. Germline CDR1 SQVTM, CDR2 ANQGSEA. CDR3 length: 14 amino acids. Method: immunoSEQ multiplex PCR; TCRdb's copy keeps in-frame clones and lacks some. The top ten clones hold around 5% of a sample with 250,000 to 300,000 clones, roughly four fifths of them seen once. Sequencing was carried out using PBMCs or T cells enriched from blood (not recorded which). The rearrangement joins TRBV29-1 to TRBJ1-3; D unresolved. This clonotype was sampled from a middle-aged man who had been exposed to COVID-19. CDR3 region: CSVVSSLSGNTIYF. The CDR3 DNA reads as TGCAGCGTTGTGTCAAGCCTCTCTGGAAACACCATATATTTT.